This T cell receptor (beta chain) emerged from a study of cytomegalovirus exposure and HLA in healthy donors. Study conclusions and caveats: TCR beta chains numbering under 200 were designated cytomegalovirus-associated. Most TCR sequences were uncommon, yet certain public TCRs appeared in many donors. In a later analysis, the majority of CMV-associated beta chains seemingly showed HLA restriction.

Donors were ostensibly healthy at sampling, although undocumented immune exposures were probable. From germline, CDR1 is SGHAT and CDR2 FQNNGV. This CDR3 comprises 13 residues. With 2 bases clipped from V and 6 bases from J, the junction kept 4 bases outside the gene matches. Concerning this clone: Its antigen remains unidentified.

The PCR employed 60 Vbeta primers together with 13 Jbeta primers. Data came from immunoSEQ multiplex PCR; TCRdb stores just in-frame clones and leaves some out. The table lists some 170,000 clones, about 72% of them singletons. The chain joins TRBV11-2 to TRBJ2-7; TRBD1 matches at 7 bases. The TCR originated in a human donor in good health. Specimen: PBMCs. The CDR3 region is CASSLRTGAEQYF. The DNA of the CDR3 is TGTGCCAGCAGCTTAAGAACAGGGGCCGAGCAGTACTTC. Full variable domain (missing parts from reference TRBV11-2 and TRBJ2-7): EAGVAQSPRYKIIEKRQSVAFWCNPISGHATLYWYQQILGQGPKLLIQFQNNGVVDDSQLPKDRFSAERLKGVDSTLKIQPAKLEDSAVYLCASSLRTGAEQYFGPGTRLTVT.